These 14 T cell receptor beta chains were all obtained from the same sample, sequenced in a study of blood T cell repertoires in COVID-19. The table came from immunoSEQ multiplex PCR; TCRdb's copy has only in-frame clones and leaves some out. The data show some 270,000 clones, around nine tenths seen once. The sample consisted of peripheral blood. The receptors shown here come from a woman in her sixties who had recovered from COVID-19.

This chain's CDR3 is CASSSSLNTGELFF. Here the CDR3 DNA reads TGTGCCAGCAGCTCCTCACTGAACACCGGGGAGCTGTTTTTT. The chain recombines TRBV7-2 with TRBJ2-2; no definite D call. This CDR3 is built from 14 residues. The germline V and J ends were trimmed by 4 bases and 1 base, with 7 bases remaining between them. Germline V gene data show CDR1 as SGHTA and CDR2 as FQGNSA.

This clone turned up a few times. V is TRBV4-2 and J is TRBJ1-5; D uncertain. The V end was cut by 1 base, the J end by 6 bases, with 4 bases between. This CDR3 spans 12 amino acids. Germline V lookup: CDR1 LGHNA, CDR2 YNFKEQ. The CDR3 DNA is TGTGCCAGCAGCCAAGTCGGTCAGCCCCAGCATTTT. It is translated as CASSQVGQPQHF.

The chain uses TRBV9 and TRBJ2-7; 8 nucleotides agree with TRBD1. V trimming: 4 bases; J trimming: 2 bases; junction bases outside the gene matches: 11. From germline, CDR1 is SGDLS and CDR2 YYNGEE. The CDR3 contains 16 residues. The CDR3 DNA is TGTGCCAGCAGCACAAGAGACAGGGGCCTTACCTACGAGCAGTACTTC. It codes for CASSTRDRGLTYEQYF.

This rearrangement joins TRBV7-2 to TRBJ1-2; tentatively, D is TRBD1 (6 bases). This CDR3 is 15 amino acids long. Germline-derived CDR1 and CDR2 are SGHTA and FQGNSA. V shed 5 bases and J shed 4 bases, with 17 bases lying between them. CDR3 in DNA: TGTGCCAGCAGCGCCGTGGGCGGACAGACCTATGGCTACACCTTC. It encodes CASSAVGGQTYGYTF.

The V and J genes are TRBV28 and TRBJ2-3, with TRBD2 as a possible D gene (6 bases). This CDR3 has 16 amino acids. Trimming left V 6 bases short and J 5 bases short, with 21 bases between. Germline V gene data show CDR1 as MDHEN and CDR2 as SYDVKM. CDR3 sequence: CASSHTIAGLEDTQYF. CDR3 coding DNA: TGTGCCAGCAGCCATACCATTGCGGGGTTGGAAGATACGCAGTATTTT. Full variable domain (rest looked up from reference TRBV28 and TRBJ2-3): DVKVTQSSRYLVKRTGEKVFLECVQDMDHENMFWYRQDPGLGLRLIYFSYDVKMKEKGDIPEGYSVSREKKERFSLILESASTNQTSMYLCASSHTIAGLEDTQYFGPGTRLTVL.

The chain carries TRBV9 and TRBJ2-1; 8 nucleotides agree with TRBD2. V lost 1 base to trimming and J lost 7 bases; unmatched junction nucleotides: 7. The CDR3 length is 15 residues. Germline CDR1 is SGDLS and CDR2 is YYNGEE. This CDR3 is CASSVYGGASNEQFF. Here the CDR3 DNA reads TGTGCCAGCAGCGTATACGGGGGGGCAAGTAATGAGCAGTTCTTC. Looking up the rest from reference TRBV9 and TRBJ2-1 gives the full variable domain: DSGVTQTPKHLITATGQRVTLRCSPRSGDLSVYWYQQSLDQGLQFLIQYYNGEERAKGNILERFSAQQFPDLHSELNLSSLELGDSALYFCASSVYGGASNEQFFGPGTRLTVL.

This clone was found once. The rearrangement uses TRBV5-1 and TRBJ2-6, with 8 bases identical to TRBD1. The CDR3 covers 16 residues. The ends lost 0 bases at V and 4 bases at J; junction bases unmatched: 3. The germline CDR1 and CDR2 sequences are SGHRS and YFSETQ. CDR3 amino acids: CASSLGTGSGANVLTF. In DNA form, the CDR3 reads TGCGCCAGCAGCTTGGGGACAGGGTCGGGGGCCAACGTCCTGACTTTC.

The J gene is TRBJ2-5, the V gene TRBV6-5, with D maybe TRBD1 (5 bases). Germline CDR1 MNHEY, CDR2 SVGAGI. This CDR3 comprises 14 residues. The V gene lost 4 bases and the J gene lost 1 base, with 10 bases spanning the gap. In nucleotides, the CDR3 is TGTGCCAGCAGTTTCCAGACAGCCCAAGAGACCCAGTACTTC. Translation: CASSFQTAQETQYF.

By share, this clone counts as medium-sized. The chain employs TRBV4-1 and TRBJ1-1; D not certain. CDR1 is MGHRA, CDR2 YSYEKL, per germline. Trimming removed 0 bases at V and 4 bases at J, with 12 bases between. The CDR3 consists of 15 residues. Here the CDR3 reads CASSQERSGSTEAFF. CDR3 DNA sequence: TGCGCCAGCAGCCAAGAGCGTAGTGGTAGCACTGAAGCTTTCTTT.

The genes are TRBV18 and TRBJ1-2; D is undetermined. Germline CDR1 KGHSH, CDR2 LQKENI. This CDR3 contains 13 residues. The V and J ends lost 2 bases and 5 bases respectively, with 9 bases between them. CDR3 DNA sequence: TGTGCCAGCTCACCAATGGAGGAGTATGGCTACACCTTC. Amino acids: CASSPMEEYGYTF.

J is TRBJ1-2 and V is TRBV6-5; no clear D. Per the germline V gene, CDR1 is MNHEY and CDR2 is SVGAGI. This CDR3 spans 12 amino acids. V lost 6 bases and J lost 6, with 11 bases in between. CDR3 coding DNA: TGTGCCAGCAGCGCCCTATTCCATGGCTACACCTTC. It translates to CASSALFHGYTF.

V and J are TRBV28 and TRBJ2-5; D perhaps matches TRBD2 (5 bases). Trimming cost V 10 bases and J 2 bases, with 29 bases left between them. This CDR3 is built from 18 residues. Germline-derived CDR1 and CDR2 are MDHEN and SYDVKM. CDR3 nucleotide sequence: TGTGCCACCATCCCCCCAGTGGACGTAGCGCGGTTACAAGAGACCCAGTACTTC. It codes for CATIPPVDVARLQETQYF.

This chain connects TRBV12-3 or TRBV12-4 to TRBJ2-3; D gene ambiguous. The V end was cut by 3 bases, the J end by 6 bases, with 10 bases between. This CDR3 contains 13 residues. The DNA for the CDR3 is TGTGCCAGCAGTTTCTCGACTTTCGATACGCAGTATTTT. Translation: CASSFSTFDTQYF.

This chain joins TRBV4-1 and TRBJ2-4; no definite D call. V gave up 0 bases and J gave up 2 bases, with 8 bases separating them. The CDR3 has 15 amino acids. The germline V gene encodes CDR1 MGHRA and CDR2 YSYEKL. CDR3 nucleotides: TGCGCCAGCAGCCAAGAGTTACAGACCAAAAACATTCAGTACTTC. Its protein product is CASSQELQTKNIQYF.